This entry is about one T cell receptor beta chain. This sample was taken from a study of blood T cell repertoires in COVID-19. The data were produced by immunoSEQ multiplex PCR, yet TCRdb's version contains in-frame clones alone and is incomplete. The sample has approximately 84,000 clones; about 83% are singletons. The CDR3 runs to 14 residues. The V and J ends lost 4 bases and 9 bases, in that order; junction bases with no gene match: 10. The germline CDR1 and CDR2 sequences are SGHRS and YFSETQ. This rearrangement joins TRBV5-1 to TRBJ2-1; 7 bases are shared with TRBD2. Specimen: peripheral blood. This sequence originates from a woman of 80 years or more with acute or convalescent COVID-19. The CDR3 reads CASSPGRVRSEQFF. CDR3 bases: TGCGCCAGCAGCCCGGGGAGGGTTCGGAGTGAGCAGTTCTTC.